This is a list of T cell receptor beta chains from one sample in a study of blood T cells in healthy people across ages. Each CDR3 protein is one row after TCRdb ran MiXCR on the 5' RACE reads. The sample holds hundreds of thousands of distinct CDR3 sequences, roughly 26% seen once. The sequencing input was blood. The receptors derive from a woman older than 75 in good health. CDR3s include the opening cysteine and the closing phenylalanine or tryptophan. A D gene is named only where the DNA matches it firmly. Size values are once, few and many counts, or a class for expanded clones, and some rows have none.

d_gene: -
v_gene: TRBV5-1
abundance: -
len: 14
j_gene: TRBJ2-1
CDR3nt: TGCGCCAGCAGCTCACAGGGGGGGAACAATGAGCAGTTCTTC
CDR3aa: CASSSQGGNNEQFF

d_gene: -
v_gene: TRBV4-3
abundance: many
len: 13
j_gene: TRBJ2-1
CDR3nt: TGCGCCAGCAGCTCTCGGGTCGGCAATGAGCAGTTCTTC
CDR3aa: CASSSRVGNEQFF

d_gene: TRBD2
v_gene: TRBV7-2
abundance: -
len: 20
j_gene: TRBJ2-7
CDR3nt: TGTGCCAGCAGCTTAACCTCCTTAGGGACTAGCGGGGGAGACCCTTACGAGCAGTACTTC
CDR3aa: CASSLTSLGTSGGDPYEQYF

d_gene: -
v_gene: TRBV7-2
abundance: many
len: 15
j_gene: TRBJ2-1
CDR3nt: TGTGCCAGCAGTCTAACAGGGACCTCCTACAATGAGCAGTTCTTC
CDR3aa: CASSLTGTSYNEQFF

d_gene: -
v_gene: TRBV12-3/TRBV12-4
abundance: -
len: 12
j_gene: TRBJ2-4
CDR3nt: TGTGCCAGCAGTTTAGGCCTTCTGGAGCAGTACTTC
CDR3aa: CASSLGLLEQYF

d_gene: -
v_gene: TRBV11-2
abundance: few
len: 16
j_gene: TRBJ1-2
CDR3nt: TGTGCCAGCAGCGCCAGGTTGGGCCGGACTAACTATGGCTACACCTTC
CDR3aa: CASSARLGRTNYGYTF

d_gene: -
v_gene: TRBV20-1
abundance: many
len: 16
j_gene: TRBJ1-6
CDR3nt: TGCAGTGCTAGAGGGGCGGGGGGCAGTCGTAATTCACCCCTCCACTTT
CDR3aa: CSARGAGGSRNSPLHF

d_gene: TRBD1
v_gene: TRBV10-3
abundance: few
len: 14
j_gene: TRBJ1-2
CDR3nt: TGTGCCATCGGTCAGACAGGGGGCGCTTATGGCTACACCTTC
CDR3aa: CAIGQTGGAYGYTF

d_gene: -
v_gene: TRBV19
abundance: -
len: 13
j_gene: TRBJ2-1
CDR3nt: TGTGCCAGTAGTATCACAGGCGGGGCTGAGCAGTTCTTC
CDR3aa: CASSITGGAEQFF

d_gene: TRBD1
v_gene: TRBV7-8
abundance: -
len: 15
j_gene: TRBJ2-7
CDR3nt: TGTGCCAGCAGCTTTGAACAGGGGGCAGGCTACGAGCAGTACTTC
CDR3aa: CASSFEQGAGYEQYF

d_gene: -
v_gene: TRBV18
abundance: few
len: 13
j_gene: TRBJ1-2
CDR3nt: TGTGCCAGCTCACCCTGGGACCAGGGGGGCTACACCTTC
CDR3aa: CASSPWDQGGYTF

d_gene: TRBD2
v_gene: TRBV4-1
abundance: -
len: 19
j_gene: TRBJ2-1
CDR3nt: TGCGCCAGCAGTGAATCTTCACCGGGACTAGCGGGAGGCCTAAATGAGCAGTTCTTC
CDR3aa: CASSESSPGLAGGLNEQFF

d_gene: -
v_gene: TRBV5-5
abundance: few
len: 16
j_gene: TRBJ1-1
CDR3nt: TGTGCCAGCAGCTTGGCCACGGGACATTTGAACACTGAAGCTTTCTTT
CDR3aa: CASSLATGHLNTEAFF

d_gene: TRBD1
v_gene: TRBV6-1
abundance: few
len: 15
j_gene: TRBJ1-1
CDR3nt: TGTGCCAGCAGTGTGGCCGACAGGGTGAACACTGAAGCTTTCTTT
CDR3aa: CASSVADRVNTEAFF

d_gene: TRBD1
v_gene: TRBV12-3/TRBV12-4
abundance: few
len: 14
j_gene: TRBJ2-7
CDR3nt: TGTGCCAGCACCCCCGGGACAGGCTCCTACGAGCAGTACTTC
CDR3aa: CASTPGTGSYEQYF

d_gene: -
v_gene: TRBV5-1
abundance: many
len: 18
j_gene: TRBJ2-6
CDR3nt: TGCGCCAGCAGCTTGGCGGCCGCCACCACGTCTGGGGCCAACGTCCTGACTTTC
CDR3aa: CASSLAAATTSGANVLTF

d_gene: TRBD1
v_gene: TRBV27
abundance: many
len: 15
j_gene: TRBJ1-5
CDR3nt: TGTGCCAGCAGTCCCGACAGGGTAGGTAATCAGCCCCAGCATTTT
CDR3aa: CASSPDRVGNQPQHF

d_gene: -
v_gene: TRBV20-1
abundance: -
len: 14
j_gene: TRBJ2-2
CDR3nt: TGCAGTGCTAGAGCCACCACACAAACCGGAGAGCTGTTTTTT
CDR3aa: CSARATTQTGELFF

d_gene: -
v_gene: TRBV11-2
abundance: -
len: 15
j_gene: TRBJ2-3
CDR3nt: TGTGCCAGCAGCTTAGATCAGCTTAGCACAGATACGCAGTATTTT
CDR3aa: CASSLDQLSTDTQYF

d_gene: TRBD1
v_gene: TRBV12-3/TRBV12-4
abundance: -
len: 16
j_gene: TRBJ2-7
CDR3nt: TGTGCCGGCAGTTTAGTGAGGGACAGGGGGCTCTACGAGCAGTACTTC
CDR3aa: CAGSLVRDRGLYEQYF

d_gene: TRBD2
v_gene: TRBV7-8
abundance: many
len: 13
j_gene: TRBJ2-7
CDR3nt: TGTGCCAGCAGCGCGGGGGAGTCCTACGAGCAGTACTTC
CDR3aa: CASSAGESYEQYF

d_gene: -
v_gene: TRBV20-1
abundance: -
len: 13
j_gene: TRBJ1-2
CDR3nt: TGCAGTGCTAGAGGGCTTGGCCCGGGAGGCTACACCTTC
CDR3aa: CSARGLGPGGYTF

d_gene: -
v_gene: TRBV28
abundance: -
len: 15
j_gene: TRBJ2-3
CDR3nt: TGTGCCAGCAGTTTACAGGGGCCTTTCACAGATACGCAGTATTTT
CDR3aa: CASSLQGPFTDTQYF

d_gene: -
v_gene: TRBV2
abundance: few
len: 11
j_gene: TRBJ2-7
CDR3nt: TGTGCCAGCAGGAACATGGGGGAGCAGTACTTC
CDR3aa: CASRNMGEQYF

d_gene: -
v_gene: TRBV20-1
abundance: -
len: 14
j_gene: TRBJ1-5
CDR3nt: TGCAGTGCTCGCGGGGTCAGCTCCAATCAGCCCCAGCATTTT
CDR3aa: CSARGVSSNQPQHF